This T cell receptor beta chain stems from a study of T-cell memory formation after mild COVID-19. Findings of the study overall: Certain responding clones were present in pre-infection memory, suggesting participation of cross-reactive memory.

MiXCR was run by TCRdb on the 5' RACE reads, yielding one entry per CDR3 protein. The sample lists approximately 240,000 distinct CDR3 sequences, roughly 17% occurring once. In its sample, this clonotype was seen a few times. Its antigen is not known. Germline values: CDR1 SGHTA, CDR2 FQGNSA. The CDR3 is 14 amino acids. Trimming removed 6 bases from V and 3 bases from J, with 15 bases in between. The receptor's source is a man between 18 and 35 years old who had mild COVID-19 (a few samples of this study predate the infection). Cell type and time point are not known. The genes are TRBV7-2 and TRBJ2-7; TRBD1 might be the D (7 bases). The sample consisted of PBMCs or a T cell subset sorted from them (not recorded which). The CDR3 nucleotides read TGTGCCAGCAGACGACAGGGAGGCAGCTACGAGCAGTACTTC. Its protein product is CASRRQGGSYEQYF.